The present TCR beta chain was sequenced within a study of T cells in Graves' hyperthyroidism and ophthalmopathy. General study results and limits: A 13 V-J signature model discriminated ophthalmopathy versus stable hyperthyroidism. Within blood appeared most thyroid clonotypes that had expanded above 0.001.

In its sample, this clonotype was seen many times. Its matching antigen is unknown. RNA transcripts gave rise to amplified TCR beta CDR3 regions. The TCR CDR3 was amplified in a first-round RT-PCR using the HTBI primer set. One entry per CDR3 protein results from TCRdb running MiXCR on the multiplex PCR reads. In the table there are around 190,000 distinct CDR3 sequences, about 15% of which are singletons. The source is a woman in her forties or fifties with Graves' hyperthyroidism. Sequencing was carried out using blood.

DNA of the CDR3: TGTGCCAGCAGTCCCCGACTAGCGGCCCTCTACAATGAGCAGTTCTTC. Its protein product is CASSPRLAALYNEQFF. The genes are TRBV11-2 and TRBJ2-1, with 9 positions matching TRBD2. Germline-derived CDR1 and CDR2 are SGHAT and FQNNGV. Trimming removed 6 bases from V and 3 bases from J; junction bases left unmatched: 9. This CDR3 region has 16 residues.